Below, 8 T cell receptor beta chains from the same sample are listed, as sequenced in a study of blood T cells in healthy people across ages. Primed by a sample-barcoded 5' primer and a J-beta primer mix, a second PCR proceeded for about 6 to 12 cycles. TCRdb used MiXCR to reprocess the 5' RACE reads, holding one entry per CDR3 protein. The sample carries almost 300,000 distinct CDR3 sequences, 25% to 30% recorded once. The sample consisted of blood. The receptors stem from a woman aged 70-85 years in good health.

V usage is TRBV20-1 and J usage is TRBJ2-3, with D hard to call. V gave up 3 bases and J gave up 0 bases, with 10 bases separating them. The length of the CDR3 is 14 residues. Looked up from germline, CDR1 is DFQATT and CDR2 is SNEGSKA (reference sequence). The DNA for the CDR3 is TGCAGTGCTAGGTTCGTCCATAGCACAGATACGCAGTATTTT. Its protein product is CSARFVHSTDTQYF.

Of note for this clonotype: The CDR3 end shows no conserved phenylalanine or tryptophan, and so a read error is likely. The chain employs TRBV7-2 and TRBJ2-1; the D gene is possibly TRBD1 (5 bases). There are 14 residues in the CDR3. Germline V lookup: CDR1 SGHTA, CDR2 FQGNSA. The CDR3 protein is CASSFRGSYTEQFL. The CDR3, as DNA: TGTGCCAGCAGCTTTAGGGGTTCCTACACTGAGCAGTTCCTC.

This clonotype has a handful of counts. V and J are TRBV12-3 or TRBV12-4 and TRBJ2-5; D ambiguous. The J call may be faulty, since TRBJ2-7 better matches the DNA end. The CDR3 contains 12 residues. The CDR3 DNA sequence: TGTGCCAGCAGTTTGGATTACTACGAGCAGTACTTC. This sequence encodes CASSLDYYEQYF.

V is TRBV7-2 and J is TRBJ1-4, with 7 bases aligning to TRBD1. Unmatched junction bases numbered 9, after V lost 4 bases and J lost 7 bases. Germline CDR1 and CDR2: SGHTA and FQGNSA. The CDR3 runs 15 residues. CDR3 in amino acids: CASSSNRGVREKLFF. Written as DNA, the CDR3 is TGTGCCAGCAGCTCGAACAGGGGAGTGCGTGAAAAACTGTTTTTT.

This chain links TRBV20-1 with TRBJ2-1; no reliable D call. The germline V gene has CDR1 DFQATT and CDR2 SNEGSKA (reference sequence). The CDR3 covers 13 residues. Trimming took 6 bases from V and 0 from J, leaving 9 bases between them. In DNA, the CDR3 is TGCAGTGCCCAGCGCGTCTCCTACAATGAGCAGTTCTTC. It specifies CSAQRVSYNEQFF.

This clonotype has more than one count but fewer than ten. The rearrangement links TRBV25-1 to TRBJ1-6, with 12 bases matching TRBD1. Germline-derived CDR1 and CDR2 are MGHDK and SYGVNS. The CDR3 is 17 residues long. Unmatched junction bases numbered 11, after V lost 4 bases and J lost 10 bases. CDR3 residues: CASSASGTGGGSSPLHF. CDR3 nucleotides: TGTGCCAGCAGTGCCTCCGGGACAGGGGGCGGGAGCTCACCCCTCCACTTT.

This clonotype was detected ten times or more. The chain combines TRBV7-9 with TRBJ2-7; the D call may be TRBD1 or TRBD2 (5 bases each). Trimming stripped 6 bases from V and 2 bases from J, with 11 bases between. The CDR3 has 13 residues. CDR1 is SEHNR and CDR2 is FQNEAQ in the germline V gene (reference sequence). In DNA, the CDR3 is TGTGCCAGCAGTGGGGGAAGGGCCTACGAGCAGTACTTC. Translation gives CASSGGRAYEQYF.

This clonotype occurred a few times. The chain combines TRBV5-1 with TRBJ2-2; D may be TRBD1 (5 bases). CDR1 and CDR2 from the germline V gene are SGHRS and YFSETQ. CDR3 length: 14 residues. Trimming pared 3 bases from V and 4 bases from J, leaving 10 bases between. The CDR3 sequence: CASSSTTVTGELFF. DNA for the CDR3: TGCGCCAGCAGCTCGACGACAGTCACCGGGGAGCTGTTTTTT.